These 20 T cell receptor beta chains originate from one sample sequenced in a study of OX40 agonist ivuxolimab in advanced cancers. The data were produced by immunoSEQ multiplex PCR, yet TCRdb's version contains in-frame clones alone and is incomplete. The data hold fewer than 55,000 clones, with roughly 80% observed a single time. The sample in question was CD4+ or CD8+ T cells sorted from blood, obtained in a trial of the OX40 agonist ivuxolimab. Receptors originate from an adult with an advanced solid tumor such as melanoma, head and neck, liver or kidney cancer.

The chain couples TRBV7-8 to TRBJ2-7; maybe TRBD1 (5 bases). CDR1 and CDR2 from the germline V gene are SGHVS and FQNEAQ. This CDR3 is built from 15 residues. Trimming removed 3 bases at V and 0 bases at J, with 12 bases between. The CDR3 DNA sequence: TGTGCCAGCAGCTTGGTAACAGGTTTCTCCTACGAGCAGTACTTC. Encoded protein: CASSLVTGFSYEQYF.

This clone was detected only once. The chain uses TRBV9 and TRBJ2-2; possibly TRBD1 for D (6 bases). The CDR3 totals 16 residues. Trimming stripped 3 bases from V and 0 bases from J, with 12 bases between. Germline CDR1 SGDLS, CDR2 YYNGEE. CDR3 sequence: CASSARQEPNTGELFF. Here the CDR3 DNA reads TGTGCCAGCAGCGCCAGACAGGAGCCGAACACCGGGGAGCTGTTTTTT.

This chain connects TRBV7-6 to TRBJ2-2; TRBD1 aligns across 7 bases. Germline V CDR1 and CDR2: SGHVS, FNYEAQ. V shed 1 base, J shed 6 bases, and the junction held 5 bases outside the gene matches. The CDR3 runs to 15 residues. This CDR3 reads CASSLDPQGAGELFF. The CDR3, as DNA: TGTGCCAGCAGCTTAGATCCCCAGGGGGCCGGGGAGCTGTTTTTT.

The chain links TRBV7-2 to TRBJ2-5; TRBD2 is a possible D gene (6 bases). Looked up from germline, CDR1 is SGHTA and CDR2 is FQGNSA. CDR3 length equals 14 residues. V was shortened by 2 bases and J by 3 bases, with 10 bases between the two germline ends. The CDR3 region is CASSLYREKETQYF. The CDR3, as DNA: TGTGCCAGCAGCTTATACCGGGAGAAAGAGACCCAGTACTTC. Supplemented by reference TRBV7-2 and TRBJ2-5, the full variable domain reads GAGVSQSPSNKVTEKGKDVELRCDPISGHTALYWYRQSLGQGLEFLIYFQGNSAPDKSGLPSDRFSAERTGGSVSTLTIQRTQQEDSAVYLCASSLYREKETQYFGPGTRLLVL.

J is TRBJ2-7 and V is TRBV27, with 9 bases identical to TRBD2. The ends lost 2 bases at V and 3 bases at J; junction bases unmatched: 5. Germline-derived CDR1 and CDR2 are MNHEY and SMNVEV (reference sequence). This CDR3 is 15 amino acids long. CDR3 protein: CASSLDASGNYEQYF. The DNA for the CDR3 is TGTGCCAGCAGTTTAGACGCTAGCGGGAACTACGAGCAGTACTTC.

This chain links TRBV5-4 with TRBJ2-2; TRBD2 matches at 10 bases. The CDR3 consists of 16 residues. CDR1 SGHNT and CDR2 YYREEE come from the germline V gene (reference sequence). Trimming at V came to 1 base and at J to 4 bases, leaving 4 bases not matched to a gene. The CDR3 DNA follows: TGTGCCAGCAGCTTGCCTAGCGGGAGTGGCACCGGGGAGCTGTTTTTT. It codes for CASSLPSGSGTGELFF.

The CDR3 bases are TGTGCCAGCAGCTTATCTTCCACCTACGAGCAGTACTTC. As protein: CASSLSSTYEQYF. The chain is built from TRBV7-2 and TRBJ2-7, with D unclear. The CDR3 extends over 13 amino acids. Germline CDR1 is SGHTA and CDR2 is FQGNSA. Trimming cost V 2 bases and J 2 bases, with 7 bases left between them.

The chain uses TRBV28 and TRBJ2-7, with 8 nucleotides matching TRBD1. Losses at the gene ends were 7 bases for V and 0 bases for J; bases not matched to a gene: 11. Looked up from germline, CDR1 is MDHEN and CDR2 is SYDVKM. This CDR3 is 16 amino acids long. CDR3 region: CASTTTGAYSSYEQYF. The DNA for the CDR3 is TGTGCCAGCACCACGACAGGGGCATACTCCTCCTACGAGCAGTACTTC.

The gene calls are TRBV7-2 and TRBJ1-5, with no clear D. Germline values: CDR1 SGHTA, CDR2 FQGNSA. This CDR3 has 13 residues. Deletions cut 5 bases from V and 5 bases from J, with 10 bases between. DNA for the CDR3: TGTGCCAGCAGCCCGGGTAAAGATCAGCCCCAGCATTTT. Its protein is CASSPGKDQPQHF.

The table lists this clone with a few counts. The J gene is TRBJ2-1, the V gene TRBV10-3; D remains ambiguous. CDR3 length: 14 residues. The germline CDR1 and CDR2 sequences are ENHRY and SYGVKD. V was cut by 10 bases and J by 1 base, with 14 bases left in between. In DNA, the CDR3 is TGTGCCACTCATGAGGATCGGTCCTACAATGAGCAGTTCTTC. Residues: CATHEDRSYNEQFF.

V gene TRBV27 combines with J gene TRBJ2-7, with 10 bases fitting TRBD2. Germline values: CDR1 MNHEY, CDR2 SMNVEV (reference sequence). With V trimmed by 2 bases and J by 7 bases, 8 bases remained unmatched. The CDR3 spans 15 residues. The CDR3 nucleotides read TGTGCCAGCAGTTTAAGGAAACTAGCGGGATATGAGCAGTACTTC. Translated, it gives CASSLRKLAGYEQYF.

The V gene is TRBV19, the J gene TRBJ2-7; 8 bases match TRBD1. There are 13 residues in the CDR3. Germline V lookup: CDR1 LNHDA, CDR2 SQIVND (reference sequence). V shed 7 bases and J 6 bases; nucleotides not matched to a gene: 8. In nucleotides, the CDR3 is TGTGCCAGTAACCCCGACAGGGGCGGCGAGCAGTACTTC. Its protein is CASNPDRGGEQYF.

This rearrangement joins TRBV5-1 to TRBJ1-1, with D unresolved. CDR3 length: 16 residues. The V gene's germline CDR1 is SGHRS and CDR2 YFSETQ. V was trimmed by 3 bases and J by 1 base, leaving 16 bases between them. CDR3 loop: CASSSTIRTGNTEAFF. CDR3 DNA: TGCGCCAGCAGCTCTACGATTCGGACGGGGAACACTGAAGCTTTCTTT.

V is TRBV28 and J is TRBJ1-3, with D possibly being TRBD1 (5 bases). V was trimmed by 6 bases and J by 0 bases, leaving 24 bases between them. CDR1 is MDHEN and CDR2 is SYDVKM in the germline V gene. The CDR3 runs 19 residues. This CDR3 is CASRFFPSRRANSGNTIYF. In DNA, the CDR3 is TGTGCCAGCAGATTCTTCCCTTCGCGCAGGGCTAACTCTGGAAACACCATATATTTT.

The V call is TRBV18, the J call TRBJ1-5, with a tentative D call TRBD1 (5 bases). Germline assignment: CDR1 KGHSH and CDR2 LQKENI. Trimming shortened V by 3 bases and J by 5 bases, and 14 bases separated the two germline ends. CDR3 size: 15 residues. This CDR3 is CASSPPGTSDQPQHF. The CDR3 DNA reads as TGTGCCAGCTCACCCCCGGGGACCAGCGATCAGCCCCAGCATTTT.

V is TRBV28 and J is TRBJ2-2; D is unresolved. CDR1 is MDHEN and CDR2 is SYDVKM in the germline V gene. This CDR3 is 15 amino acids long. The V end was cut by 4 bases, the J end by 2 bases, with 11 bases between. CDR3 DNA: TGTGCCAGCAGTTCCACCCAAAGAAACACCGGGGAGCTGTTTTTT. Translating gives CASSSTQRNTGELFF.

The rearrangement uses TRBV19 and TRBJ2-7, with unresolved D. Germline V gene sequence: CDR1 LNHDA, CDR2 SQIVND (reference sequence). Trimming cost V 3 bases and J 0 bases, with 15 bases left between them. This CDR3 contains 16 residues. The CDR3 DNA sequence: TGTGCCAGTAGTATTTCGTGGGCAGGAGCCTCCTACGAGCAGTACTTC. As protein: CASSISWAGASYEQYF. The variable domain in full, completed from reference TRBV19 and TRBJ2-7, reads DGGITQSPKYLFRKEGQNVTLSCEQNLNHDAMYWYRQDPGQGLRLIYYSQIVNDFQKGDIAEGYSVSREKKESFPLTVTSAQKNPTAFYLCASSISWAGASYEQYFGPGTRLTVT.

The chain uses TRBV30 and TRBJ2-2; a possible D gene is TRBD1 (5 bases). This CDR3 region has 15 residues. Germline CDR1 and CDR2: GTSNPN and SVGIG (reference sequence). Trimming shortened V by 2 bases and J by 7 bases, and 17 bases separated the two germline ends. The CDR3: CAWSSGRVGLGELFF. The CDR3 DNA reads TGTGCCTGGAGTTCGGGCAGGGTCGGCCTCGGGGAGCTGTTTTTT.

The rearrangement joins TRBV7-9 to TRBJ2-7; D may be TRBD2 (7 bases). With 8 bases removed from V and 2 bases from J, the gap between germline ends came to 16 bases. CDR3 length equals 14 residues. Germline V gene lookup returns CDR1 SEHNR and CDR2 FQNEAQ (reference sequence). The CDR3, as DNA: TGTGCCAGCTCCTTAGGGGGGGAACCCTACGAGCAGTACTTC. It yields the protein CASSLGGEPYEQYF.

The rearrangement uses TRBV6-1 and TRBJ1-4, with a tentative D call TRBD1 (5 bases). Germline V gene lookup returns CDR1 MNHNS and CDR2 SASEGT. CDR3 length: 17 amino acids. V was pared by 4 bases and J by 5 bases, with 20 bases between. CDR3 protein: CASSGRSSGTANEKLFF. The DNA of the CDR3 is TGTGCCAGCAGTGGTCGCTCTTCCGGGACGGCGAATGAAAAACTGTTTTTT.